This T cell receptor beta chain emerged from a study of cytomegalovirus exposure and HLA in healthy donors. Study-level findings and limits: Later on, a genetic analysis was performed. It linked a missense variant in DCLRE1C with V- and J-gene trimming of TCR beta. When a later analysis was performed, an Asian-associated ancestry cluster reportedly had fewer N-insertions than the roughly 730-donor mean. Further analysis was carried out later, and it showed several of the most significant clusters appearing linked to common viral pathogens.

A remark on this clone: What it binds is not known.

The PCR employed 60 Vbeta primers together with 13 Jbeta primers. The data were produced by immunoSEQ multiplex PCR, yet TCRdb's version contains in-frame clones alone and is incomplete. The table shows 160,000 or so clones, with around 80% occurring only once. Donors showed nominal health when sampled, although they likely had unrecorded immune exposures. The CDR3 spans 15 residues. CDR1 SGHTA and CDR2 FQGNSA come from the germline V gene. J lost 3 bases, V lost 1 base, and 6 bases had no gene match. The sample taken for sequencing was PBMCs. The genes are TRBV7-2 and TRBJ2-7; TRBD1 matches at 7 bases. This clonotype originated in a male donor in good health and CMV-seropositive. The CDR3 is CASSLGQGDLYEQYF. DNA for the CDR3: TGTGCCAGCAGCTTAGGGCAGGGGGACCTCTACGAGCAGTACTTC.